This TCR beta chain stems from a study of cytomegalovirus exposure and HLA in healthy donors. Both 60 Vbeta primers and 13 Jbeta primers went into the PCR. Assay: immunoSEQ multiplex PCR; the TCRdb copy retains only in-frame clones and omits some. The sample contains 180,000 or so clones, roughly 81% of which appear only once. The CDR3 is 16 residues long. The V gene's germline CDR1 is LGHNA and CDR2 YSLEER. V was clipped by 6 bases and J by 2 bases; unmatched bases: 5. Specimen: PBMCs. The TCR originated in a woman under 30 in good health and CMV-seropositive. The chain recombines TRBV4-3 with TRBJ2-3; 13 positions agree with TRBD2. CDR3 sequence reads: CASRSGTSGNTDTQYF. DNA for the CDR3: TGCGCCAGCAGGTCCGGGACTAGCGGGAACACAGATACGCAGTATTTT.